The clone carrying this T cell receptor beta chain was detected a few times. The data stem from a study of control samples from healthy donors and cancer patients. The length of the CDR3 is 15 residues. Between the trimmed V and J ends, which lost 4 bases and 6 bases, there was a span of 21 bases. From germline, CDR1 is GTSNPN and CDR2 SVGIG (reference sequence). The repertoire was sequenced with immunoSEQ multiplex PCR; TCRdb's copy has only in-frame clones and lacks some. The table includes some 120,000 clones, around 94% detected once. This clonotype was obtained from an older man with head and neck cancer. The V and J genes are TRBV30 and TRBJ1-1; a weak D match, TRBD1 (6 bases). Source material: PBMCs. CDR3 in amino acids: CAWKGDRLGPPEAFF. Written as DNA, the CDR3 is TGTGCCTGGAAGGGGGATAGACTGGGCCCCCCTGAAGCTTTCTTT.